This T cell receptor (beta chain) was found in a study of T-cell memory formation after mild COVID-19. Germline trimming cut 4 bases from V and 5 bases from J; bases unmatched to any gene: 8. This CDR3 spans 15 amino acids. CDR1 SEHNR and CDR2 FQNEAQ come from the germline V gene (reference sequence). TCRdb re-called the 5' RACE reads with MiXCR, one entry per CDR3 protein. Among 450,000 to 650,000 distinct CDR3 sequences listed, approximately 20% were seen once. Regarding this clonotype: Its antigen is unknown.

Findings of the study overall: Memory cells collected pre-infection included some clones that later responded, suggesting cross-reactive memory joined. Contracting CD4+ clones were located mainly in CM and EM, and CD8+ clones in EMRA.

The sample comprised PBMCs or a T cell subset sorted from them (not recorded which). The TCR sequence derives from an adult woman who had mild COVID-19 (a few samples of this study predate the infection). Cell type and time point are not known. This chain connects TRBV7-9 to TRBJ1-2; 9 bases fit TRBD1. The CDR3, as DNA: TGTGCCAGCAGCTCAACAGGGGGCGAGGGGTATGGCTACACCTTC. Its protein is CASSSTGGEGYGYTF.